This T cell receptor beta chain was identified in a study of cytomegalovirus exposure and HLA in healthy donors. Measured with immunoSEQ multiplex PCR; TCRdb has only the in-frame clones, and not every one. The data contain approximately 280,000 clones, approximately 83% of them seen just once; the ten biggest clones take up roughly 1%. V trimming: 5 bases; J trimming: 5 bases; junction bases outside the gene matches: 7. Germline lookup yields CDR1 MGHDK and CDR2 SYGVNS. The CDR3 contains 15 residues. Source material: PBMCs. The source of this sequence is a woman younger than 35 in good health and CMV-seronegative. J is TRBJ2-7 and V is TRBV25-1; 12 nucleotides agree with TRBD1. CDR3 residues: CASSRSGTGGHEQYF. In DNA form, the CDR3 reads TGTGCCAGCAGTCGATCGGGGACAGGGGGCCACGAGCAGTACTTC.